The next 3 T cell receptor beta chains were all read from a single sample in a study of neoadjuvant anti-PD-1 for oral cavity cancer. Clones were sequenced by immunoSEQ multiplex PCR, and TCRdb holds only the in-frame ones, with some missing. The data show 14,000 or so clones, just under 75% seen once. As for time point: after neoadjuvant nivolumab, at surgical resection. The sample in question was PBMCs, obtained after nivolumab (anti-PD-1) treatment. The source of these receptors is a person between 35 and 79 years old with oral cavity squamous cell carcinoma.

The chain links TRBV19 to TRBJ1-5, with D tentatively TRBD1 (5 bases). Per the germline V gene, CDR1 is LNHDA and CDR2 is SQIVND (reference sequence). This CDR3 has 15 residues. The V and J ends lost 7 bases and 4 bases respectively, with 17 bases between them. The CDR3 protein is CASKGWSTRNQPQHF. Here the CDR3 DNA reads TGTGCCAGTAAGGGGTGGAGTACACGGAATCAGCCCCAGCATTTT.

This clone occurred a few times. This chain joins TRBV5-1 and TRBJ1-2, with TRBD1 matching over 12 bases. The CDR3 is made up of 15 amino acids. Per the germline V gene, CDR1 is SGHRS and CDR2 is YFSETQ. The J segment lost 8 bases and the V segment lost 4 bases, leaving 9 bases of the junction unmatched. As DNA, the CDR3 is TGCGCCAGCAGCCTAGTGGGACAGGGGGCGCGAGGCTACACCTTC. Residues: CASSLVGQGARGYTF.

This clone has only a few counts. This chain links TRBV23-1 with TRBJ2-7; 8 nucleotides line up with TRBD1. TRBV23-1 qualifies as an ORF whose function is uncertain. V shed 2 bases and J 4 bases; nucleotides not matched to a gene: 16. The CDR3 has 18 residues. The CDR3 region has the DNA TGCGCCAGCAGTCAAAAAAGGGCGTCACAGGGGGATTGGTACGAGCAGTACTTC. The encoded protein is CASSQKRASQGDWYEQYF.